These 14 T cell receptor beta chains came from one sample sequenced in a study of blood T cell repertoires in COVID-19. The repertoire was sequenced with immunoSEQ multiplex PCR; TCRdb's copy has only in-frame clones and lacks some. The sample carries about 160,000 clones, roughly four fifths recorded once. The material sequenced was peripheral blood. These receptors were collected from a man between 60 and 75 years old with active or convalescent COVID-19.

This clone was found a few times. The rearrangement joins TRBV2 to TRBJ1-4; no definite D call. Between the trimmed V and J ends, which lost 1 base and 8 bases, there was a span of 11 bases. The CDR3 runs 14 residues. Germline V gene sequence: CDR1 SNHLY, CDR2 FYNNEI. CDR3 sequence (DNA): TGTGCCAGCAGTGAAGAGTTCCCGGGGGAAAAACTGTTTTTT. Its protein product is CASSEEFPGEKLFF.

The chain joins TRBV6-5 to TRBJ2-6; the D gene is possibly TRBD1 (6 bases). The CDR3 length is 15 residues. The germline V and J ends were trimmed by 7 bases and 3 bases, with 13 bases remaining between them. Germline-derived CDR1 and CDR2 are MNHEY and SVGAGI. The CDR3 DNA follows: TGTGCCAGCAAAAGACAGGAGAGTGGGGCCAACGTCCTGACTTTC. Its protein is CASKRQESGANVLTF.

In this sample, this clone turned up a few times. V and J are TRBV5-1 and TRBJ2-2, with 10 bases identical to TRBD2. The CDR3 contains 15 residues. The germline CDR1 and CDR2 sequences are SGHRS and YFSETQ. J was trimmed by 6 bases and V by 1 base; bases with no gene match: 3. This CDR3 reads CASSLSGTSAGELFF. CDR3 coding DNA: TGCGCCAGCAGCTTGTCGGGGACTAGCGCCGGGGAGCTGTTTTTT.

This chain connects TRBV28 to TRBJ2-1, with a tentative D call TRBD2 (5 bases). V gave up 7 bases and J gave up 1 base, with 14 bases separating them. Germline V gene sequence: CDR1 MDHEN, CDR2 SYDVKM. CDR3 size: 15 residues. CDR3 sequence (DNA): TGTGCCAGCACTTCTATGGGGAGATCCTACAATGAGCAGTTCTTC. Amino acid sequence: CASTSMGRSYNEQFF.

The rearrangement links TRBV15 to TRBJ2-7; 9 nucleotides line up with TRBD1. The trim removed 1 base at V and 2 bases at J, leaving 3 bases unmatched. This CDR3 spans 15 amino acids. Germline lookup yields CDR1 LNHNV and CDR2 YYDKDF (reference sequence). The CDR3 loop reads CATSRGQGGPYEQYF. For the CDR3, the DNA is TGTGCCACCAGCAGAGGACAGGGGGGTCCCTACGAGCAGTACTTC.

The V and J genes are TRBV29-1 and TRBJ2-7; D perhaps matches TRBD1 (6 bases). The CDR3 sequence is 13 residues long. The V gene's germline CDR1 is SQVTM and CDR2 ANQGSEA. The V end was cut by 5 bases, the J end by 1 base, with 12 bases between. The chain's CDR3 is CSVMQGRSYEQYF. In DNA form, the CDR3 reads TGCAGCGTTATGCAGGGGAGATCCTACGAGCAGTACTTC.

The chain is built from TRBV28 and TRBJ1-5, with a tentative D call TRBD1 (6 bases). Germline V CDR1 and CDR2: MDHEN, SYDVKM. This CDR3 is 16 amino acids long. V lost 6 bases and J 7 bases, leaving 22 bases between the germline ends. CDR3 nucleotides: TGTGCCAGCAGCCCGCCAGGGCAGGGGATCGGCCAGCCCCAGCATTTT. This codes for CASSPPGQGIGQPQHF.

The chain uses TRBV27 and TRBJ2-3, with 13 positions matching TRBD2. CDR1 is MNHEY and CDR2 is SMNVEV in the germline V gene (reference sequence). The CDR3 runs 19 residues. Unmatched junction bases numbered 14, after V lost 5 bases and J lost 3 bases. The CDR3: CASSPWTSGRGWETDTQYF. The CDR3 DNA is TGTGCCAGCAGTCCCTGGACTAGCGGGAGAGGATGGGAGACAGATACGCAGTATTTT.

The chain combines TRBV6-5 with TRBJ2-1; TRBD1 aligns across 7 bases. Germline CDR1 is MNHEY and CDR2 is SVGAGI. This CDR3 region has 13 residues. The V segment lost 10 bases and the J segment 0 bases; nucleotides outside the gene matches: 3. The CDR3 coding sequence is TGTGCCATACAGGGGCGCTCCTACAATGAGCAGTTCTTC. This encodes CAIQGRSYNEQFF.

This clone showed up just a few times. The chain is built from TRBV15 and TRBJ2-2; the match to TRBD2 covers 8 bases. The CDR3 extends over 14 amino acids. Germline V gene lookup returns CDR1 LNHNV and CDR2 YYDKDF (reference sequence). The CDR3 reads CVPVTGGYTGELFF. CDR3 DNA sequence: TGTGTCCCTGTGACGGGAGGGTACACCGGGGAGCTGTTTTTT.

The sample holds a few counts of this clone. The chain combines TRBV7-2 with TRBJ2-6; TRBD2 aligns across 8 bases. From germline, CDR1 is SGHTA and CDR2 FQGNSA. V lost 1 base, J lost 0 bases, and 2 bases stayed unmatched. The CDR3 spans 17 residues. This CDR3 reads CASSLGAGGSGANVLTF. The DNA of the CDR3 is TGTGCCAGCAGCTTAGGGGCGGGAGGCTCTGGGGCCAACGTCCTGACTTTC.

This rearrangement joins TRBV2 to TRBJ1-2; TRBD1 might be the D (5 bases). Germline V CDR1 and CDR2: SNHLY, FYNNEI. Between the trimmed V and J ends, which lost 3 bases and 0 bases, there was a span of 11 bases. The CDR3 length is 15 residues. CDR3 residues: CASSDGGFTNYGYTF. For the CDR3, the DNA is TGTGCCAGCAGTGATGGGGGGTTCACTAACTATGGCTACACCTTC.

This sequence joins TRBV5-1 and TRBJ2-7; tentatively, D is TRBD2 (5 bases). CDR3 size: 14 residues. CDR1 is SGHRS and CDR2 is YFSETQ in the germline V gene. The V and J ends lost 4 bases and 4 bases respectively, with 15 bases between them. CDR3 sequence reads: CASSHLATEYEQYF. The DNA of the CDR3 is TGCGCCAGCAGCCACCTAGCAACCGAATACGAGCAGTACTTC.

This clone occurred a few times. This chain connects TRBV5-1 to TRBJ1-2, with D uncertain. The CDR3 totals 13 residues. With 1 base removed from V and 8 bases from J, the gap between germline ends came to 12 bases. Germline loops: CDR1 SGHRS, CDR2 YFSETQ. Here the CDR3 reads CASSLRGDDGYTF. CDR3 coding DNA: TGCGCCAGCAGCTTGCGAGGCGACGACGGCTACACCTTC.